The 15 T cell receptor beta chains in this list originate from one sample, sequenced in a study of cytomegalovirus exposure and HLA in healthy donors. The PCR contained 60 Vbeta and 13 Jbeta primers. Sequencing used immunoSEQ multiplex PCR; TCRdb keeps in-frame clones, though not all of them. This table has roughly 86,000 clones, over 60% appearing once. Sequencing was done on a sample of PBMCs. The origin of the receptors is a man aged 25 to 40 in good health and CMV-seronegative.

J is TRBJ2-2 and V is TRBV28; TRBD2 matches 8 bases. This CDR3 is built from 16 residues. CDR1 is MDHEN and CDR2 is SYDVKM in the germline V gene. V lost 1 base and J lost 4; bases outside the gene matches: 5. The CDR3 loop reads CASSLFTGGGTGELFF. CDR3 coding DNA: TGTGCCAGCAGTTTATTTACGGGAGGGGGCACCGGGGAGCTGTTTTTT.

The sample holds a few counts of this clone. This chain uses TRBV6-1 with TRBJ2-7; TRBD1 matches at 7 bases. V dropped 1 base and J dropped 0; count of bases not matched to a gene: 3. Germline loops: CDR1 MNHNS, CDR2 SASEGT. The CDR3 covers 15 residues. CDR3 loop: CASSEGRDSSYEQYF. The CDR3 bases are TGTGCCAGCAGTGAAGGTCGGGACAGCTCCTACGAGCAGTACTTC.

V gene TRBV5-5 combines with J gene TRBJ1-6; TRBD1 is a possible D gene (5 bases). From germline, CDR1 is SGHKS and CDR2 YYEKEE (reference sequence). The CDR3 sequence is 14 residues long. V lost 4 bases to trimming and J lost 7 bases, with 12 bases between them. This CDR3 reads CASSLTGLNSPLHF. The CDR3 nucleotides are TGTGCCAGCAGCCTTACAGGATTAAATTCACCCCTCCACTTT.

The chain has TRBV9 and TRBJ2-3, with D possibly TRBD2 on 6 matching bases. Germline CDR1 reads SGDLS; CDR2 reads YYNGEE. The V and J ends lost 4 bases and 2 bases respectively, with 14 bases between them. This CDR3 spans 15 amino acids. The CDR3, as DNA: TGTGCCAGCAGCTCAACCCGGGACTTCACAGATACGCAGTATTTT. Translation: CASSSTRDFTDTQYF.

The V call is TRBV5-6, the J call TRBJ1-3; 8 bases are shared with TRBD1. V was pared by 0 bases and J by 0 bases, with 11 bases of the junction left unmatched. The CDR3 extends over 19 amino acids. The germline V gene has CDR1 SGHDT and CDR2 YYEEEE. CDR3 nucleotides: TGTGCCAGCAGCTTGGGACAGGGGACAGACAGACCCTCTGGAAACACCATATATTTT. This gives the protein CASSLGQGTDRPSGNTIYF.

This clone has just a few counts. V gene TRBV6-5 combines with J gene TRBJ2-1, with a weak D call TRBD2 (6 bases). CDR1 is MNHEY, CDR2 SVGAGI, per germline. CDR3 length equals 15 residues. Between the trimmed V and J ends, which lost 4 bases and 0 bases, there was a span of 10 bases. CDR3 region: CASSLADSSYNEQFF. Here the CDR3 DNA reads TGTGCCAGCAGTTTAGCGGATAGCTCCTACAATGAGCAGTTCTTC.

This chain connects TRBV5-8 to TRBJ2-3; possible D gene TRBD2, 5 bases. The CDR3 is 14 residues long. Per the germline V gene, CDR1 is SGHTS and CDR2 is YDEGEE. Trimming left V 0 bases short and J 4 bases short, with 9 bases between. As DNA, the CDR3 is TGTGCCAGCAGCTTGGGGACTTCCCCAGATACGCAGTATTTT. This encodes CASSLGTSPDTQYF.

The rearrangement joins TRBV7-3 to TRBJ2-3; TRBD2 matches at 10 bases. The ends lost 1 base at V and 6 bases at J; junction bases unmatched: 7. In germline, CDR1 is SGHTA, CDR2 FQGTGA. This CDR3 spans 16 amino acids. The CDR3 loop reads CASSLRLAGAGDTQYF. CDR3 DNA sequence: TGTGCCAGCAGCTTAAGGCTAGCGGGGGCAGGGGATACGCAGTATTTT.

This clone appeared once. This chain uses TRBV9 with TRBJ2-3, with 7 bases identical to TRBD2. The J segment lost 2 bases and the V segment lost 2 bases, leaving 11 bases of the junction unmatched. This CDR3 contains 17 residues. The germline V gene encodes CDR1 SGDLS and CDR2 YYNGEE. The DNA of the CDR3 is TGTGCCAGCAGCGTGGATGGGGGGGGATCCTACACAGATACGCAGTATTTT. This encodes CASSVDGGGSYTDTQYF.

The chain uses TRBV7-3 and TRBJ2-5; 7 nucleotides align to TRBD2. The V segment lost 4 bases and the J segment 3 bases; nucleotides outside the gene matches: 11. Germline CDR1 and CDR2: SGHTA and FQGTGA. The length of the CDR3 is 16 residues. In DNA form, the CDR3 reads TGTGCCAGCAGCTCATTTGGAGGGCTAGCGGAAGAGACCCAGTACTTC. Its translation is CASSSFGGLAEETQYF. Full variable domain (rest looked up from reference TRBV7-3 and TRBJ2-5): GAGVSQTPSNKVTEKGKYVELRCDPISGHTALYWYRQSLGQGPEFLIYFQGTGAADDSGLPNDRFFAVRPEGSVSTLKIQRTERGDSAVYLCASSSFGGLAEETQYFGPGTRLLVL.

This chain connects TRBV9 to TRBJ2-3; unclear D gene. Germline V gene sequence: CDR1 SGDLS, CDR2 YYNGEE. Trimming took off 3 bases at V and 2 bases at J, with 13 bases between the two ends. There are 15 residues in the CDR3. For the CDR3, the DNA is TGTGCCAGCAGCGGGGCCCCTATTCCCACAGATACGCAGTATTTT. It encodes CASSGAPIPTDTQYF.

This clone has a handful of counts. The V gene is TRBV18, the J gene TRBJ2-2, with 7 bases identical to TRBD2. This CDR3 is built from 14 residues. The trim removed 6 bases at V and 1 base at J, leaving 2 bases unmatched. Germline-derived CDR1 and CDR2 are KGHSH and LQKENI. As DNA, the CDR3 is TGTGCCAGCTCGCAGCGGGAGAACACCGGGGAGCTGTTTTTT. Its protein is CASSQRENTGELFF.

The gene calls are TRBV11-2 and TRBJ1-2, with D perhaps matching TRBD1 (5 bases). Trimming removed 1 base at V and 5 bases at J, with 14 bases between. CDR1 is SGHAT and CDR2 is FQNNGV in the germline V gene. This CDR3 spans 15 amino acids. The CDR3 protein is CASSLVGEEVYGYTF. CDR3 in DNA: TGTGCCAGCAGCTTAGTGGGGGAGGAGGTTTATGGCTACACCTTC.

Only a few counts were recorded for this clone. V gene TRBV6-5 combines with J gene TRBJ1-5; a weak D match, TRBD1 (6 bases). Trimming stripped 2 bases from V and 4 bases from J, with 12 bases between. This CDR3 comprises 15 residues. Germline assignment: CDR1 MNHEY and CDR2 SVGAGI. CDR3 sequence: CASSYPGVRNQPQHF. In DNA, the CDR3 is TGTGCCAGCAGTTACCCAGGGGTTAGAAATCAGCCCCAGCATTTT.

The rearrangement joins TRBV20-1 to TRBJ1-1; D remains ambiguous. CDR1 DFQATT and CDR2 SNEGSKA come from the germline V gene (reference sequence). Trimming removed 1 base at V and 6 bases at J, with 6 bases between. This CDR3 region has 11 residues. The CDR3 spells CSARVAAEAFF. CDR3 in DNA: TGCAGTGCTAGAGTTGCGGCTGAAGCTTTCTTT.